These T cell receptor beta chains were read from a single sample in a study of response to subunit inactivated influenza vaccine. Using its own MiXCR run on the RT-PCR reads, TCRdb lists one record per CDR3 protein. This sample yields about 700,000 distinct CDR3 sequences, of which 14% are seen a single time; 7.5% to 9% belongs to the top ten. This specimen was PBMCs from blood, taken roughly 2 weeks before vaccination. All receptors come from a man aged 50-59 years who received an inactivated influenza vaccine. Both conserved end residues are part of each CDR3. D genes are given only for firm matches. Rows give clone size only sometimes, using once, few, many, or a class for an expanded clone.

size: few; D: NA; V: TRBV10-3; J: TRBJ2-3; DNA: TGTGCCATCAGGTTGACGGAAGGCACAGATACGCAGTATTTT; CDR3: CAIRLTEGTDTQYF
size: NA; D: NA; V: TRBV14; J: TRBJ1-1; DNA: TGTGCCAGCAGCCGCCGGGACCATGAAGCTTTCTTT; CDR3: CASSRRDHEAFF
size: medium-sized; D: NA; V: TRBV29-1; J: TRBJ2-7; DNA: TGCAGCGTTGAAATAGGCTACGAGCAGTACTTC; CDR3: CSVEIGYEQYF
size: NA; D: NA; V: TRBV12-3/TRBV12-4; J: TRBJ2-5; DNA: TGTGCCAGCAGTCAAGGCGTGGAGACCCAGTACTTC; CDR3: CASSQGVETQYF
size: NA; D: NA; V: TRBV2; J: TRBJ2-1; DNA: TGTGCCACCATATCGAGGGGAGATGAGAATGAGCAGTTCTTC; CDR3: CATISRGDENEQFF
size: many; D: NA; V: TRBV12-3/TRBV12-4; J: TRBJ2-7; DNA: TGTGCCAGCAGTTCGCAGGGTTCCGAGCAGTACTTC; CDR3: CASSSQGSEQYF
size: few; D: TRBD1; V: TRBV15; J: TRBJ1-4; DNA: TGTGCCACCGGGACAGTCTCTAATGAAAAACTGTTTTTT; CDR3: CATGTVSNEKLFF
size: NA; D: TRBD2; V: TRBV15; J: TRBJ2-1; DNA: TGTGCCACCAACCCCGGGACTAGCGGGGCCCACAATGAGCAGTTCTTC; CDR3: CATNPGTSGAHNEQFF
size: NA; D: NA; V: TRBV27; J: TRBJ1-1; DNA: TGTGCCTCGGCGGGATGGACTGAAGCTTTCTTT; CDR3: CASAGWTEAFF
size: few; D: TRBD1; V: TRBV29-1; J: TRBJ2-7; DNA: TGCAGCGCTACCCCGGGACAGAAGGCTTACGAGCAGTACTTC; CDR3: CSATPGQKAYEQYF
size: few; D: TRBD2; V: TRBV4-2; J: TRBJ2-3; DNA: TGTGCCAGCAGCCAAGATTGGATCAGCGGGAGCCAAAGAAGCTTT; CDR3: CASSQDWISGSQRSF
size: NA; D: NA; V: TRBV2; J: TRBJ1-6; DNA: TGTGCCAGCAAGAGGCATCAAAATTCACCCCTCCACTTT; CDR3: CASKRHQNSPLHF
size: NA; D: NA; V: TRBV5-1; J: TRBJ1-3; DNA: TGCGCCAGCAGCCAAGGGATAACTGGAAACACCATATATTTT; CDR3: CASSQGITGNTIYF
size: few; D: TRBD2; V: TRBV7-9; J: TRBJ2-1; DNA: TGTGCCAGCAGCCCCTATAGCGGGCTCTACAATGAGCAGTTCTTC; CDR3: CASSPYSGLYNEQFF
size: few; D: NA; V: TRBV12-3/TRBV12-4; J: TRBJ1-3; DNA: TGTGCCAGCAGTTTCCGACAAAGGGGAGAATTGAGCTCTGGAAACACCATATATTTT; CDR3: CASSFRQRGELSSGNTIYF
size: few; D: NA; V: TRBV20-1; J: TRBJ2-1; DNA: TGCAGTGCTAGAGATCCCAGGGATTCCTACAATGAGCAGTTCTTC; CDR3: CSARDPRDSYNEQFF
size: NA; D: NA; V: TRBV3-1; J: TRBJ1-5; DNA: TGTGCCAGCAGCCAAGATCTAGGAGTTCAGCCCCAGCATTTT; CDR3: CASSQDLGVQPQHF
size: NA; D: TRBD1; V: TRBV6-4; J: TRBJ2-2; DNA: TGTGCCAGCAGTGACTCGAACGAGGGGGCGCTTATCGGGGAGCTGTTTTTT; CDR3: CASSDSNEGALIGELFF
size: few; D: NA; V: TRBV20-1; J: TRBJ1-2; DNA: TGCAGTGCTCACCGACAAGACTATGGCTACACCTTC; CDR3: CSAHRQDYGYTF
size: NA; D: TRBD2; V: TRBV7-2; J: TRBJ2-1; DNA: TGTGCCAGCAGCTTAGCGGGTGGGACTAGGGGCATCGGGCAGTTCTTC; CDR3: CASSLAGGTRGIGQFF
size: NA; D: TRBD2; V: TRBV5-1; J: TRBJ2-7; DNA: TGCGCCAGCAGCTTGGATTTGACTAGCGGGAGCTACGAGCAGTACTTC; CDR3: CASSLDLTSGSYEQYF
size: few; D: NA; V: TRBV7-9; J: TRBJ2-1; DNA: TGTGCCAGCAGCTTAGCGCCGGCAGGGATGCTTTTCGAGCAGTTCTTC; CDR3: CASSLAPAGMLFEQFF
size: many; D: NA; V: TRBV18; J: TRBJ1-2; DNA: TGTGCCAGCTCACATAAAGGATATGGCTACACCTTC; CDR3: CASSHKGYGYTF
size: few; D: TRBD1; V: TRBV11-2; J: TRBJ2-3; DNA: TGTGCCAGCGGGACAGGGGGTAGGCAGTATTTT; CDR3: CASGTGGRQYF
size: NA; D: NA; V: TRBV6-5; J: TRBJ1-5; DNA: TGTGCCAGCAGTTACTCGAACGCAGGGAATCAGCCCCAGCATTTT; CDR3: CASSYSNAGNQPQHF
size: many; D: NA; V: TRBV20-1; J: TRBJ1-2; DNA: TGCAGTGCTTTATCTCACGGGGGGTTGAGTTATGGCTACACCTTC; CDR3: CSALSHGGLSYGYTF
size: few; D: NA; V: TRBV7-2; J: TRBJ1-4; DNA: TGTGCCAGCAGCTTACAGAGGAGAGATGAAAAACTGTTTTTT; CDR3: CASSLQRRDEKLFF
size: NA; D: NA; V: TRBV2; J: TRBJ1-3; DNA: TGTGCCAGCAGTCTGTCAAGGAATGGAAACACCATATATTTT; CDR3: CASSLSRNGNTIYF
size: NA; D: NA; V: TRBV12-3/TRBV12-4; J: TRBJ2-4; DNA: TGTGCCAGCAGTTTGGGGGGCCACATTCAGTACTTC; CDR3: CASSLGGHIQYF
size: few; D: TRBD2; V: TRBV3-1; J: TRBJ2-7; DNA: TGTGCCAGCAGCGCCCTAGCGGGAGGGCCCTACGAGCAGTACTTC; CDR3: CASSALAGGPYEQYF
size: NA; D: NA; V: TRBV29-1; J: TRBJ2-5; DNA: TGCAGCGTTGAAGCGGGGCGACTACAAGAGACCCAGTACTTC; CDR3: CSVEAGRLQETQYF
size: NA; D: NA; V: TRBV6-1; J: TRBJ2-2; DNA: TGTGCCAGCAGGAAACCAGGGCTTTGGTCCGGGGAGCTGTTTTTT; CDR3: CASRKPGLWSGELFF
size: few; D: NA; V: TRBV5-1; J: TRBJ1-4; DNA: TGCGCCAGCAGCTTGGCTCCTGCAACTAATGAAAAACTGTTTTTT; CDR3: CASSLAPATNEKLFF
size: NA; D: NA; V: TRBV12-3/TRBV12-4; J: TRBJ2-1; DNA: TGTGCCAGCAGCCCCGGACTGGTGGGTGAGCAGTTCTTC; CDR3: CASSPGLVGEQFF
size: NA; D: NA; V: TRBV7-9; J: TRBJ2-1; DNA: TGTGCCAGCAGCGCCATGGACAGCCTCTACAATGAGCAGTTCTTC; CDR3: CASSAMDSLYNEQFF
size: NA; D: NA; V: TRBV28; J: TRBJ1-2; DNA: TGTGCCAGCAGTTCCGGGAGGGGCCCAGACACCTTC; CDR3: CASSSGRGPDTF
size: many; D: TRBD1; V: TRBV6-1; J: TRBJ1-5; DNA: TGTGCCAGCAGTGACCGGGACAGGGGGGAATATAGCAATCAGCCCCAGCATTTT; CDR3: CASSDRDRGEYSNQPQHF
size: few; D: TRBD2; V: TRBV6-1; J: TRBJ2-1; DNA: TGTGCCAGCAGGCGTCTAGGGGAGGGTTACAATGAGCAGTTCTTC; CDR3: CASRRLGEGYNEQFF
size: once; D: NA; V: TRBV10-3; J: TRBJ2-3; DNA: TGTGCCATCAGTGAGTCTATCGGGATACGATGCGATACGCAGTATTTT; CDR3: CAISESIGIRCDTQYF
size: NA; D: NA; V: TRBV7-8; J: TRBJ2-2; DNA: TGTGCCAGCAGCTTAGTTAGGTGGCTTGGGGGTGCCGGGGAGCTGTTTTTT; CDR3: CASSLVRWLGGAGELFF
size: NA; D: NA; V: TRBV10-3; J: TRBJ2-7; DNA: TGTGCCATCAGTTTGTGCCAGGATCTATGCGAGCAGTACTTC; CDR3: CAISLCQDLCEQYF
size: few; D: TRBD1; V: TRBV7-9; J: TRBJ2-7; DNA: TGTGCCAGCAGCCCCAGACAGGGGAAGACCTACGAGCAGTACTTC; CDR3: CASSPRQGKTYEQYF